This T cell receptor (beta chain) was captured in a study of T cell repertoires in cytomegalovirus infection. Whole-study findings and limits: Within the response measured ex vivo, HLA-C-restricted CMV-specific TCR beta clonotypes were dominant.

One entry per CDR3 protein results from TCRdb running MiXCR on the reads. The sample includes hundreds of thousands of distinct CDR3 sequences, roughly 30% of them seen just once. With V trimmed by 6 bases and J by 4 bases, 5 bases remained unmatched. The CDR3 runs 14 residues. Per the germline V gene, CDR1 is MNHEY and CDR2 is SVGAGI. As for this clonotype: Its specificity is not known.

Sequencing was performed on cultured CD8+ T cells from PBMCs, taken from culture after CMV antigen stimulation. The chain combines TRBV6-5 with TRBJ2-1; 8 bases are shared with TRBD1. The receptor comes from a human donor in good health (CMV status not recorded). Some clones in this sample may be carry-over from other donors' samples. The CDR3 region is CASSLGQEYNEQFF. The CDR3, as DNA: TGTGCCAGCAGCTTGGGACAGGAATACAATGAGCAGTTCTTC.